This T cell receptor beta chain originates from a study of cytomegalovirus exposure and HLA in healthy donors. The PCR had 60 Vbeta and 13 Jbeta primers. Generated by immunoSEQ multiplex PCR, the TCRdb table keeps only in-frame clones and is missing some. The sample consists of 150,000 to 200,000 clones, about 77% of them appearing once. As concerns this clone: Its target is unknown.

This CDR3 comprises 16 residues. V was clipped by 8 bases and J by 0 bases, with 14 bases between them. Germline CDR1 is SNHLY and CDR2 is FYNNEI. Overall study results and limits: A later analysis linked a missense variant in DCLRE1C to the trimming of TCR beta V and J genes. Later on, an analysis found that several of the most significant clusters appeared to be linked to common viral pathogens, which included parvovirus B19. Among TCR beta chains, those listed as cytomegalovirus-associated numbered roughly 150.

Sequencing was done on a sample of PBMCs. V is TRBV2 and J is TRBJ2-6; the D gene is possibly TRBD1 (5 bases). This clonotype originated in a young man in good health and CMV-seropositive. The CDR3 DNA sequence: TGTGCCAGCCACCCAGGGATACTCTCTGGGGCCAACGTCCTGACTTTC. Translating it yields CASHPGILSGANVLTF. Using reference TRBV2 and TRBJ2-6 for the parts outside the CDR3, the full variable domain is EPEVTQTPSHQVTQMGQEVILRCVPISNHLYFYWYRQILGQKVEFLVSFYNNEISEKSEIFDDQFSVERPDGSNFTLKIRSTKLEDSAMYFCASHPGILSGANVLTFGAGSRLTVL.